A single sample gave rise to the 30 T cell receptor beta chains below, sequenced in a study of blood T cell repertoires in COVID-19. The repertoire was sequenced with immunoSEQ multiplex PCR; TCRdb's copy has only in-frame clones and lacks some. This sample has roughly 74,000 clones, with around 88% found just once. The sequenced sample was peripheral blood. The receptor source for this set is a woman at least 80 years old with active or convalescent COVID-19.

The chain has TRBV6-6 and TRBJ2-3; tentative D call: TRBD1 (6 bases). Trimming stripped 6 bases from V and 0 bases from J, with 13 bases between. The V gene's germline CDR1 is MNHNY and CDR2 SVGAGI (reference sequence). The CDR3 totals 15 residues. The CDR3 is CASSQDRTSTDTQYF. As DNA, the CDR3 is TGTGCCAGCAGCCAGGACAGAACTAGCACAGATACGCAGTATTTT.

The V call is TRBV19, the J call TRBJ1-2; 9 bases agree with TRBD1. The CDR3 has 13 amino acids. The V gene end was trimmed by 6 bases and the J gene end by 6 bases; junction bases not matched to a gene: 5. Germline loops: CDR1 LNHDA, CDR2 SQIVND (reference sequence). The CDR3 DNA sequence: TGTGCCAGTAGGAAACAGGGGGCTGATGGCTACACCTTC. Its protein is CASRKQGADGYTF.

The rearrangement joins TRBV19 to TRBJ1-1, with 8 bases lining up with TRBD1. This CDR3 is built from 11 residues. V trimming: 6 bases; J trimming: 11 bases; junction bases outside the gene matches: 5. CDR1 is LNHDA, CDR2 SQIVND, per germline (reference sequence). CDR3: CASRMTGEAFF. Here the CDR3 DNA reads TGTGCCAGTAGGATGACAGGGGAGGCTTTCTTT.

The CDR3 DNA sequence: TGTGCCAGCAGTTACAGACTGCCGAACACTGAAGCTTTCTTT. It translates to CASSYRLPNTEAFF. The V and J genes are TRBV6-5 and TRBJ1-1; D unclear. The CDR3 extends over 14 amino acids. CDR1 and CDR2 from the germline V gene are MNHEY and SVGAGI. V was pared by 2 bases and J by 1 base, with 8 bases between.

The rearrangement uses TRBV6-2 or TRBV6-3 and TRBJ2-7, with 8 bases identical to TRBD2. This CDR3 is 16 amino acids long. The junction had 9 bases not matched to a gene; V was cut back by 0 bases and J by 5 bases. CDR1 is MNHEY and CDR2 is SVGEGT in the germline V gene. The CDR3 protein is CASSYSSGLVSHEQYF. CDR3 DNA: TGTGCCAGCAGTTACTCGTCGGGACTAGTATCCCACGAGCAGTACTTC.

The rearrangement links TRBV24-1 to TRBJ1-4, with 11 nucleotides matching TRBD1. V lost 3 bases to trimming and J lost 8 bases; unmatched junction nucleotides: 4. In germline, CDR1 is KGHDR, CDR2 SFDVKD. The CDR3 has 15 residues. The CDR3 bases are TGTGCCACCAGTGATCCCGGGACAGGGGGGGAAAAACTGTTTTTT. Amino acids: CATSDPGTGGEKLFF.

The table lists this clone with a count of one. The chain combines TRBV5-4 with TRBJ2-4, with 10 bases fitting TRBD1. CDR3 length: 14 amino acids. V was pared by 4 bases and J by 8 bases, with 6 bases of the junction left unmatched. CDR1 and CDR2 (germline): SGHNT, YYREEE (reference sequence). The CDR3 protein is CASSPDRGRDIQYF. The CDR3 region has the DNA TGTGCCAGCAGCCCTGACAGGGGGCGGGACATTCAGTACTTC.

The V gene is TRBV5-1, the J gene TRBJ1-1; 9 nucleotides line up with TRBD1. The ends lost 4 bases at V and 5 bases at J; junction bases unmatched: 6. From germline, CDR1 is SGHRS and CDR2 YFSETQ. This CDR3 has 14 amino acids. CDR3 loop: CASSRQGGLTEAFF. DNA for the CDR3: TGCGCCAGCAGCCGACAGGGGGGTTTAACTGAAGCTTTCTTT.

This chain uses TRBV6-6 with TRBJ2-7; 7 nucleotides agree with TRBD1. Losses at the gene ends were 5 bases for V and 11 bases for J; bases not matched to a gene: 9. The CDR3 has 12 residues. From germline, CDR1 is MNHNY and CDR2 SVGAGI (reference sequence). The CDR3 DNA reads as TGTGCCAGCAGTCTACTGAGGGGGCGGGAGTACTTC. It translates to CASSLLRGREYF.

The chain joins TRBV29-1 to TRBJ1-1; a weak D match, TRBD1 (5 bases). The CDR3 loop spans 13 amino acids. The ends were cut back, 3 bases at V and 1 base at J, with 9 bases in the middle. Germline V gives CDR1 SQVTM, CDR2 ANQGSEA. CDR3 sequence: CSVEAQGNTEAFF. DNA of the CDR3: TGCAGCGTTGAGGCCCAGGGGAACACTGAAGCTTTCTTT.

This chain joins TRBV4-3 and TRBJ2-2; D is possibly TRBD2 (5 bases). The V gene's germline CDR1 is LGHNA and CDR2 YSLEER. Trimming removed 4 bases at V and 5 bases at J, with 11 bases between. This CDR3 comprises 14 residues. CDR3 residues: CASSRLQKTGELFF. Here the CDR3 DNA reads TGCGCCAGCAGCCGACTACAGAAAACCGGGGAGCTGTTTTTT.

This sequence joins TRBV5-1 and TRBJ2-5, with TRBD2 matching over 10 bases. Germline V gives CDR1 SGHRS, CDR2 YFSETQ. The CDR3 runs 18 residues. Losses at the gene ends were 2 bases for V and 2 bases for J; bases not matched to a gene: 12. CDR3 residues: CASSLGLAGVKEQETQYF. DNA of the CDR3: TGCGCCAGCAGCTTAGGTCTAGCGGGAGTTAAGGAACAAGAGACCCAGTACTTC.

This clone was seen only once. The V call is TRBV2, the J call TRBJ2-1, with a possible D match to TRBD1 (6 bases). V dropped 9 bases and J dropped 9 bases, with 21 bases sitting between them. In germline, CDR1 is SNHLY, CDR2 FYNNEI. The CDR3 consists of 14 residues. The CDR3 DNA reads TGTGCCAGGGTTAGGAAGGGGGAGATAGGTGAGCAGTTCTTC. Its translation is CARVRKGEIGEQFF. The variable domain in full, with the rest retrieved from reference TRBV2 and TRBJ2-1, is EPEVTQTPSHQVTQMGQEVILRCVPISNHLYFYWYRQILGQKVEFLVSFYNNEISEKSEIFDDQFSVERPDGSNFTLKIRSTKLEDSAMYFCARVRKGEIGEQFFGPGTRLTVL.

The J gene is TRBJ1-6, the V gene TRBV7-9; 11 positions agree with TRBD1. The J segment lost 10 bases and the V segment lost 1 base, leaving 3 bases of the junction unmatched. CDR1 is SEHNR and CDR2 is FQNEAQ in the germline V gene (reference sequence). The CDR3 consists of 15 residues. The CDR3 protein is CASSLGTGGESPLHF. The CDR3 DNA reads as TGTGCCAGCAGCTTAGGGACAGGGGGCGAGTCACCCCTCCACTTT.

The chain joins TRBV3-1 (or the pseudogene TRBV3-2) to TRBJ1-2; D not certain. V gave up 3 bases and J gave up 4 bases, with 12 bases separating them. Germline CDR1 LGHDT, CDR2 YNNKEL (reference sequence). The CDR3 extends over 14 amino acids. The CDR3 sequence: CASSQRRRGYGYTF. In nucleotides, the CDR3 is TGTGCCAGCAGCCAGAGGAGGCGAGGCTATGGCTACACCTTC.

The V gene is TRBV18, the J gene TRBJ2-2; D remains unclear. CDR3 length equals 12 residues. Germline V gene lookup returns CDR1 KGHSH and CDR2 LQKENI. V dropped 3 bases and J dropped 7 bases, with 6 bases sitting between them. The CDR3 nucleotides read TGTGCCAGCTCACCTAGGAGCGGGGAGCTGTTTTTT. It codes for CASSPRSGELFF.

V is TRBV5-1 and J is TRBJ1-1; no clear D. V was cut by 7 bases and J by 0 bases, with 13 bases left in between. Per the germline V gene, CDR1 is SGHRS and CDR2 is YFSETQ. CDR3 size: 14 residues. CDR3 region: CASAEDFMNTEAFF. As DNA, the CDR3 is TGCGCCAGCGCCGAGGACTTCATGAACACTGAAGCTTTCTTT.

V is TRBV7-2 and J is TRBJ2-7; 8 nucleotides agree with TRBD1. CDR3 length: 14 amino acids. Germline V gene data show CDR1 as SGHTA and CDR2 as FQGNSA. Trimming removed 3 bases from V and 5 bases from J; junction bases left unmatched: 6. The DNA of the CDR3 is TGTGCCAGCAGCTTCTCAGGGGGCGCGGACGAGCAGTACTTC. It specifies CASSFSGGADEQYF.

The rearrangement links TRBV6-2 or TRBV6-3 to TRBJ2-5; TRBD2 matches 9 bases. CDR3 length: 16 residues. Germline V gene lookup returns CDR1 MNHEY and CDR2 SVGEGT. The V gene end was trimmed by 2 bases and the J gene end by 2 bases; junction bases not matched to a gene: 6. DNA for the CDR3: TGTGCCAGCAGTTACGCGGGGGGGCCGTCTCAAGAGACCCAGTACTTC. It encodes CASSYAGGPSQETQYF.

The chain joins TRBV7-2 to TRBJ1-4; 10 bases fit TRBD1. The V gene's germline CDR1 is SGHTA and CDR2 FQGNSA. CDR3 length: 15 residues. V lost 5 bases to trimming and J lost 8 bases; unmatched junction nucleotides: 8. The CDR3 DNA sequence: TGTGCCAGCAGCCCTGGACAGGGGGAAAGGGAAAAACTGTTTTTT. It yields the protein CASSPGQGEREKLFF.

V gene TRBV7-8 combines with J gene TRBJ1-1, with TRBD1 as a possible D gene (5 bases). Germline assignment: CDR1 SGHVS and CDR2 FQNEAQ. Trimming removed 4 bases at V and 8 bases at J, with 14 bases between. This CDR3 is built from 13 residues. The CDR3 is CASSYIQGSEAFF. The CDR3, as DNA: TGTGCCAGCAGCTACATCCAGGGTTCAGAAGCTTTCTTT.

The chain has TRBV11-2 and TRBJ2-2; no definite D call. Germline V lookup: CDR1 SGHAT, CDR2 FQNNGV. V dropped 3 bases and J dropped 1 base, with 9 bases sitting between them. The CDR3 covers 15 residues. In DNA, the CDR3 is TGTGCCAGCAGCTTGAGTTCTGGGAACACCGGGGAGCTGTTTTTT. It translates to CASSLSSGNTGELFF.

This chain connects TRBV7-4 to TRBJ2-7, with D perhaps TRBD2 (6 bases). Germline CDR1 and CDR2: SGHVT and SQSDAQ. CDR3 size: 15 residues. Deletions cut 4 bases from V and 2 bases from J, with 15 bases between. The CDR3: CASSSPSSDTYEQYF. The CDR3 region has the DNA TGTGCCAGCAGCTCTCCTTCTAGCGATACCTACGAGCAGTACTTC.

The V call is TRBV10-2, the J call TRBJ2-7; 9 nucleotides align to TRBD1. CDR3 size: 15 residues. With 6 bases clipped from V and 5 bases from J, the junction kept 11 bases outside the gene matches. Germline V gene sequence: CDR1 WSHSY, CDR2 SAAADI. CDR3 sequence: CASRSRDRVSDEQYF. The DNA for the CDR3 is TGCGCCAGCAGGAGCCGGGACAGGGTATCCGACGAGCAGTACTTC.

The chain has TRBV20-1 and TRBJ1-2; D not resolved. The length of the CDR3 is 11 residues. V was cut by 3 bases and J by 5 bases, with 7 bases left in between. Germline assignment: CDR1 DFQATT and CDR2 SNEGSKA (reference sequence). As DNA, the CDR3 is TGCAGTGCTAGGGCCAGGTATGGCTACACCTTC. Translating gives CSARARYGYTF.

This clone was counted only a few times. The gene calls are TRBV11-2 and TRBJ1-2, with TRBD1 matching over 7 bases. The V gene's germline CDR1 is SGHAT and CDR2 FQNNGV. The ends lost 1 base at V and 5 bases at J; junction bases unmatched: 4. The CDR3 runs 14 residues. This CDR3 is CASSLGGTAYGYTF. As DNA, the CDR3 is TGTGCCAGCAGCTTAGGCGGGACAGCTTATGGCTACACCTTC.

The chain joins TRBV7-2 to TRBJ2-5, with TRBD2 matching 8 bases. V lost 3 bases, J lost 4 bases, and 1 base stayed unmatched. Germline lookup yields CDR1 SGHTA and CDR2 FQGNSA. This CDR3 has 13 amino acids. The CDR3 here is CASSFRGGETQYF. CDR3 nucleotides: TGTGCCAGCAGCTTCCGGGGGGGAGAGACCCAGTACTTC.

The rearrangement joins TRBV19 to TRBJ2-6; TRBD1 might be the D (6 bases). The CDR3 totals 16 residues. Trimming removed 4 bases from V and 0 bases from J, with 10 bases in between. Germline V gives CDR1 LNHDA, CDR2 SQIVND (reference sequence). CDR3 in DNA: TGTGCCAGTAGTACGGACAGTCCCTCTGGGGCCAACGTCCTGACTTTC. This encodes CASSTDSPSGANVLTF.

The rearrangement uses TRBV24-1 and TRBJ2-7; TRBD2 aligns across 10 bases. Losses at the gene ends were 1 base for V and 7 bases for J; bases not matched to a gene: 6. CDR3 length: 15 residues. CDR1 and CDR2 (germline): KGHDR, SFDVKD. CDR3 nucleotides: TGTGCCACCAGTGATTTCACTAGCGGGATAGATGAGCAGTACTTC. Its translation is CATSDFTSGIDEQYF.

The CDR3 nucleotides read TGTGCCAGCAGCTTCCAGGGTGCATACGAGCAGTACTTC. Translation gives CASSFQGAYEQYF. The J gene is TRBJ2-7, the V gene TRBV5-5; a weak D match, TRBD1 (5 bases). The CDR3 is made up of 13 amino acids. Germline V CDR1 and CDR2: SGHKS, YYEKEE (reference sequence). V was clipped by 2 bases and J by 4 bases, with 10 bases between them.